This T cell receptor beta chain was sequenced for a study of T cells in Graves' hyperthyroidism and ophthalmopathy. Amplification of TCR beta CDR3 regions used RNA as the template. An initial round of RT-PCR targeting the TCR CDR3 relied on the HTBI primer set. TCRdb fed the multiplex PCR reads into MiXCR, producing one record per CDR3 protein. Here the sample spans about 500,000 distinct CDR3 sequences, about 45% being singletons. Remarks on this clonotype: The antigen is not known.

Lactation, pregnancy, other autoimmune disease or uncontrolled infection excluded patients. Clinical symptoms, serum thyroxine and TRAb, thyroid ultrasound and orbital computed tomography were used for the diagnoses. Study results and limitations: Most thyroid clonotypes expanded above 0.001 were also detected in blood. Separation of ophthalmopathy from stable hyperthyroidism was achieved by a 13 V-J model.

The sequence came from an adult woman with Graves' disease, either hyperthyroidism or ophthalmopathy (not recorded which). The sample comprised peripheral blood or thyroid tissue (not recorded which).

CDR3 nucleotides: TGTGCCAGCTCAGACCAATCGGGCAGGGAGAGTGAAAAACTGTTTTTT. Amino acid sequence: CASSDQSGRESEKLFF. The chain carries TRBV18 and TRBJ1-4; TRBD1 might be the D (5 bases). V was trimmed by 5 bases and J by 7 bases, leaving 20 bases between them. The length of the CDR3 is 16 residues. Per the germline V gene, CDR1 is KGHSH and CDR2 is LQKENI.